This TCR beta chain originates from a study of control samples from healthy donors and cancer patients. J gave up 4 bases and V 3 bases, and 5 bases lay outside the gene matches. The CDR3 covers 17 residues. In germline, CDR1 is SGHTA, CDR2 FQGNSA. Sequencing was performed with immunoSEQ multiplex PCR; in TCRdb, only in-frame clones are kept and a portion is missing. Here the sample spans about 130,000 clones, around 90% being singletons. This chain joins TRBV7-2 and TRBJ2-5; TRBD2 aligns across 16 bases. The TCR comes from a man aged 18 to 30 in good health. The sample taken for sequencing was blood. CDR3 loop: CASSLGLAGGPVETQYF. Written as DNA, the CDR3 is TGTGCCAGCAGCTTGGGACTAGCGGGGGGGCCGGTAGAGACCCAGTACTTC.